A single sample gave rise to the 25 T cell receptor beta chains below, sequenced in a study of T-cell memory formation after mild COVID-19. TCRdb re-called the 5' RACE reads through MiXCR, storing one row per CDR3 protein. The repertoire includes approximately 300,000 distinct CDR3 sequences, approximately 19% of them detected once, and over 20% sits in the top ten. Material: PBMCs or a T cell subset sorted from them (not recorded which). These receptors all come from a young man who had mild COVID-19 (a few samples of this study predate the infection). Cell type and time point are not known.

DNA for the CDR3: TGCGCCAGCAGCTTGGGACAGGGGTATAATTCACCCCTCCACTTT. Protein sequence: CASSLGQGYNSPLHF. The gene calls are TRBV5-1 and TRBJ1-6, with 8 bases matching TRBD1. V was pared by 0 bases and J by 4 bases, with 0 bases of the junction left unmatched. Germline loops: CDR1 SGHRS, CDR2 YFSETQ. This CDR3 is 15 amino acids long.

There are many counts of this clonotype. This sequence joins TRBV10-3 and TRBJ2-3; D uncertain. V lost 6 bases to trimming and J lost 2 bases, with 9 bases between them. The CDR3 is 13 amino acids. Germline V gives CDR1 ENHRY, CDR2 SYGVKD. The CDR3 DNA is TGTGCCATCAGCCCTCCCAACACAGATACGCAGTATTTT. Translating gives CAISPPNTDTQYF.

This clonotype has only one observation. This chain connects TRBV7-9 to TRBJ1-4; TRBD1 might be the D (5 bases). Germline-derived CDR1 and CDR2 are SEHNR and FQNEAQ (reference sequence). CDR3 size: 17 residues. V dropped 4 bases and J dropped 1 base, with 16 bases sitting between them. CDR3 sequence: CASSSPGRGVTNEKLFF. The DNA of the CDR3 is TGTGCCAGCAGCTCTCCGGGACGCGGGGTAACTAATGAAAAACTGTTTTTT.

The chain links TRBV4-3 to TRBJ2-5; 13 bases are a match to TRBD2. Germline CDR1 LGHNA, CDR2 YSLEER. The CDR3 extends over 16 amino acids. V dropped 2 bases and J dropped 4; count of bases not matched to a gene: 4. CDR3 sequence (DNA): TGCGCCAGCAGCCAATCCCGGACTAGCGGGGGAGAGACCCAGTACTTC. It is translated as CASSQSRTSGGETQYF.

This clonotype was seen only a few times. For the CDR3, the DNA is TGTGCCAGCAGTGCACCCCCAGCGAAGCAGTTCTTC. It codes for CASSAPPAKQFF. This chain links TRBV2 with TRBJ2-1; D remains ambiguous. CDR1 is SNHLY and CDR2 is FYNNEI in the germline V gene. This CDR3 has 12 residues. Trimming took 4 bases from V and 11 from J, leaving 12 bases between them.

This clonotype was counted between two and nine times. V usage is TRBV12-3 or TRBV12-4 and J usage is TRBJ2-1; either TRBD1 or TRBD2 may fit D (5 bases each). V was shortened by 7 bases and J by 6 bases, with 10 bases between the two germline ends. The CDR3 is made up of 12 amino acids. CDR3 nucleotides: TGTGCCAGCACCGGGACGGGCAATGAGCAGTTCTTC. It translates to CASTGTGNEQFF.

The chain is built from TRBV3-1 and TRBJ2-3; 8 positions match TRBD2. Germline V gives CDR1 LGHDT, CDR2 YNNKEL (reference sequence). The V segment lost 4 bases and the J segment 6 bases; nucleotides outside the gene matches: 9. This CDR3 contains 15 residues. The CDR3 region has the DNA TGTGCCAGCAGCCTCGGGGACGGGGGGGCCGATACGCAGTATTTT. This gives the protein CASSLGDGGADTQYF.

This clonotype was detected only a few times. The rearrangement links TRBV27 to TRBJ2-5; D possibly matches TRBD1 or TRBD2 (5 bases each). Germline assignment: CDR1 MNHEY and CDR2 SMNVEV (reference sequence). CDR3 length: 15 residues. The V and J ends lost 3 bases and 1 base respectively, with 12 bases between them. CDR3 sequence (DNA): TGTGCCAGCAGTTTTCGGGGCCGCAGCCAAGAGACCCAGTACTTC. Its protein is CASSFRGRSQETQYF.

The CDR3 protein is CASSLRPPETQYF. The DNA of the CDR3 is TGTGCCAGCAGTTTAAGACCCCCTGAGACCCAGTACTTC. The J gene is TRBJ2-5, the V gene TRBV12-3 or TRBV12-4; D ambiguous. This CDR3 has 13 residues. V was shortened by 2 bases and J by 5 bases, with 9 bases between the two germline ends.

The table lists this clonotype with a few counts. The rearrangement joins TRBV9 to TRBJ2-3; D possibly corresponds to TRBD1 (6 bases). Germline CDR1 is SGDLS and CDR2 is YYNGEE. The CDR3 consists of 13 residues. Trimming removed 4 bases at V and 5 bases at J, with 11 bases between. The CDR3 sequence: CASSIQGKDTQYF. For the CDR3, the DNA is TGTGCCAGCAGCATTCAGGGGAAAGATACGCAGTATTTT.

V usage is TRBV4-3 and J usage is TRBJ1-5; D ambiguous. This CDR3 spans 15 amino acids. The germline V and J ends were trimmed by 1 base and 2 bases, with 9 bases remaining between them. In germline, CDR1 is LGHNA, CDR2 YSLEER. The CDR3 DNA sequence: TGCGCCAGCAGCCAAGGCAGAGGTGGCAATCAGCCCCAGCATTTT. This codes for CASSQGRGGNQPQHF.

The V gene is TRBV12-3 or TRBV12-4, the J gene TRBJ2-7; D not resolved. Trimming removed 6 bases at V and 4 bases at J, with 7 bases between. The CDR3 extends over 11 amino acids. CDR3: CASSGQYEQYF. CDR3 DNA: TGTGCCAGCAGCGGGCAGTACGAGCAGTACTTC.

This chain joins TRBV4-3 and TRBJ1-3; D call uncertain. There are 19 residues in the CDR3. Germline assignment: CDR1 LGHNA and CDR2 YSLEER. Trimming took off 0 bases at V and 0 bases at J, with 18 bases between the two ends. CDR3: CASSQDPAAASSSGNTIYF. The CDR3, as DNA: TGCGCCAGCAGCCAAGATCCCGCAGCAGCTTCCTCCTCTGGAAACACCATATATTTT.

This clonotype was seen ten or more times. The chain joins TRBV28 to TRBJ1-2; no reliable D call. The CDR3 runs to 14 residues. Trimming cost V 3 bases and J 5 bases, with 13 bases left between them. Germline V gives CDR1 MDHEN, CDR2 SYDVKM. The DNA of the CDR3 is TGTGCCAGCAGTTTTCCCACCCCCACTTATGGCTACACCTTC. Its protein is CASSFPTPTYGYTF.

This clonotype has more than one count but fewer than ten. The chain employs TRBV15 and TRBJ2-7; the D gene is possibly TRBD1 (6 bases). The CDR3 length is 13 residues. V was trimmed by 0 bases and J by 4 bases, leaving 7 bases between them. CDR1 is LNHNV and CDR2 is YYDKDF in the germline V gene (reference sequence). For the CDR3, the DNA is TGTGCCACCAGCAGAGACAGGGGTTACGAGCAGTACGTC. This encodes CATSRDRGYEQYV.

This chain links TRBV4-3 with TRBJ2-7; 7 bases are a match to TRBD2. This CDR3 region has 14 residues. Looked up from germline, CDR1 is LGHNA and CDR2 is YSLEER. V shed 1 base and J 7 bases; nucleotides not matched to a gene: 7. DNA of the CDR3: TGCGCCAGCAGCCAAGGCCCCGGGGGGAGGGAGCAGTACTTC. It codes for CASSQGPGGREQYF.

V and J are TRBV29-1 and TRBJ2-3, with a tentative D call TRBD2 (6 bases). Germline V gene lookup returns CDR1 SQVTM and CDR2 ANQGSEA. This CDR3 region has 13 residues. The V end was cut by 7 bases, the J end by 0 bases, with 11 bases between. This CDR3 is CSALAASTDTQYF. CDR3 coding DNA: TGCAGCGCATTAGCGGCTAGCACAGATACGCAGTATTTT.

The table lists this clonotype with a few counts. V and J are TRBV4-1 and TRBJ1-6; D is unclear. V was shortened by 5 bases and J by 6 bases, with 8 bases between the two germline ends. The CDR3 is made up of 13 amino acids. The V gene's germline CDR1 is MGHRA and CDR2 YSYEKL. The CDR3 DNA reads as TGCGCCAGCAGCGGGCAGCTTAATTCACCCCTCCACTTT. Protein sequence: CASSGQLNSPLHF.

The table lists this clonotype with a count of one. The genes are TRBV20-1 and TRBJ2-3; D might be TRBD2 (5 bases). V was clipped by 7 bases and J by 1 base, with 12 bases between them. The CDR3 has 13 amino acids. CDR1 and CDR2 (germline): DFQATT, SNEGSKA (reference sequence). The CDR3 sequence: CSGRGRGTDTQYF. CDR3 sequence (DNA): TGCAGTGGCCGGGGTCGGGGCACAGATACGCAGTATTTT.

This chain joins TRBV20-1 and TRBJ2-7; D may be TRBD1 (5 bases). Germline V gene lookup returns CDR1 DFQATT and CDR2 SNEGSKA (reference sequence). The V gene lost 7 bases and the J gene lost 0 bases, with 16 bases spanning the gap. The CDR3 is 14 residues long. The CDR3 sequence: CSGGGARSSYEQYF. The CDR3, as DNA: TGCAGTGGCGGTGGGGCCAGGAGCTCCTACGAGCAGTACTTC.

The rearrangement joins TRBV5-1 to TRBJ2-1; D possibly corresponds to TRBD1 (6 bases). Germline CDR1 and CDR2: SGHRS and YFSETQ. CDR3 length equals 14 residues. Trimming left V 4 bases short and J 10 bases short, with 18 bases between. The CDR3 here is CASSEGGARPEQFF. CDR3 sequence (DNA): TGCGCCAGCAGCGAAGGGGGAGCCCGGCCCGAGCAGTTCTTC.

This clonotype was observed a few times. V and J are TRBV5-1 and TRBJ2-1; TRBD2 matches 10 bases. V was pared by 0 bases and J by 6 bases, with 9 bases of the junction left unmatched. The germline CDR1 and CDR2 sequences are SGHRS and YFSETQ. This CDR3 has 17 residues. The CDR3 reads CASSLASVAGGGNEQFF. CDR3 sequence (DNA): TGCGCCAGCAGCTTGGCCTCGGTAGCGGGGGGCGGCAATGAGCAGTTCTTC.

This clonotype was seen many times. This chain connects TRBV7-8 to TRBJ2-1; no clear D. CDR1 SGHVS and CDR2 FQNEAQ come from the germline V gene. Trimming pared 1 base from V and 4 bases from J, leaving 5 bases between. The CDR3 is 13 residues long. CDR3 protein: CASSLDRYNEQFF. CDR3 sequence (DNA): TGTGCCAGCAGCTTAGACAGATACAATGAGCAGTTCTTC.

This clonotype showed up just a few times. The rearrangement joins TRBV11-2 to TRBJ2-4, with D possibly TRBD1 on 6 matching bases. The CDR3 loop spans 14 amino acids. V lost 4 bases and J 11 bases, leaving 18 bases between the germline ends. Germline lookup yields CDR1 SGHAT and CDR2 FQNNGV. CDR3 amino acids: CASSSRFGGQLQYF. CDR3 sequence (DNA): TGTGCCAGCAGCTCCCGGTTTGGGGGCCAGCTTCAGTACTTC.

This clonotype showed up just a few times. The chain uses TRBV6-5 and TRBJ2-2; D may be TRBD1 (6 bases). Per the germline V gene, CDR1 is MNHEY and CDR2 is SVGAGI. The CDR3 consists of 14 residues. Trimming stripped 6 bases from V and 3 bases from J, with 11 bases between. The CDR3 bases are TGTGCCAGCAGACGGGACACTGACACCGGGGAGCTGTTTTTT. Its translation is CASRRDTDTGELFF.